The 8 T cell receptor beta chains listed next were all sequenced from one sample in a study of vaccination and CD4 T cells after COVID-19. Sequenced with the Oncomine TCR Beta short-read assay was DNA taken from cultured CD4+ T cells. One entry per CDR3 protein results from TCRdb running MiXCR on the PCR reads. The sample includes nearly 25,000 distinct CDR3 sequences, 62% of them seen just once. As for treatment: approximately nine-day PBMC culture with coronavirus spike peptide pools or control peptides (ViraFEST assay). Their target antigens are unknown. Source material: CD4+ T cells from blood, cultured in vitro. These receptors were collected from a human donor who had recovered from COVID-19.

V gene TRBV4-3 combines with J gene TRBJ1-5; possibly TRBD1 for D (6 bases). Looked up from germline, CDR1 is LGHNA and CDR2 is YSLEER. The CDR3 sequence is 17 residues long. V lost 1 base to trimming and J lost 6 bases, with 19 bases between them. As DNA, the CDR3 is TGCGCCAGCAGCCAAGGGGGGGCGGGGGGAATGGGTCAGCCCCAGCATTTT. Its translation: CASSQGGAGGMGQPQHF.

The CDR3 protein is CSASAGRLAGDSYEQYF. DNA of the CDR3: TGCAGTGCTAGCGCCGGGAGGCTAGCGGGAGACTCCTACGAGCAGTACTTC. This chain uses TRBV20-1 with TRBJ2-7; 10 nucleotides match TRBD2. This CDR3 spans 17 amino acids. Germline values: CDR1 DFQATT, CDR2 SNEGSKA (reference sequence). V was clipped by 3 bases and J by 0 bases; unmatched bases: 11.

The table lists this clonotype with a count of one. The chain combines TRBV7-9 with TRBJ1-1; TRBD1 matches at 7 bases. From germline, CDR1 is SEHNR and CDR2 FQNEAQ (reference sequence). Unmatched junction bases numbered 5, after V lost 5 bases and J lost 5 bases. This CDR3 has 13 residues. The CDR3 loop is CASSPFRGTEAFF. The DNA of the CDR3 is TGTGCCAGCAGCCCGTTCAGGGGGACTGAAGCTTTCTTT.

The rearrangement joins TRBV20-1 to TRBJ1-1; 9 bases agree with TRBD1. Germline trimming cut 0 bases from V and 3 bases from J; bases unmatched to any gene: 5. From germline, CDR1 is DFQATT and CDR2 SNEGSKA (reference sequence). The CDR3 consists of 15 residues. CDR3 loop: CSARDWDRVYTEAFF. For the CDR3, the DNA is TGCAGTGCTAGAGATTGGGACAGGGTTTACACTGAAGCTTTCTTT.

This clonotype appeared a few times. The V gene is TRBV6-1, the J gene TRBJ2-3, with 13 bases lining up with TRBD2. V lost 5 bases, J lost 4 bases, and 9 bases stayed unmatched. The germline CDR1 and CDR2 sequences are MNHNS and SASEGT. The CDR3 runs 17 residues. The CDR3 sequence is CASSRLTSGRVSDTQYF. In DNA form, the CDR3 reads TGTGCCAGCAGTCGTCTAACTAGCGGGAGGGTATCAGATACGCAGTATTTT.

A few counts support this clonotype. The CDR3 region is CASSRQVGYEQYF. Here the CDR3 DNA reads TGTGCCAGCAGCCGCCAAGTGGGTTACGAGCAGTACTTC. The gene calls are TRBV6-1 and TRBJ2-7; D is ambiguous. This CDR3 has 13 residues. Trimming stripped 6 bases from V and 4 bases from J, with 13 bases between. In germline, CDR1 is MNHNS, CDR2 SASEGT.

The chain combines TRBV7-8 with TRBJ1-5; 11 nucleotides line up with TRBD1. In germline, CDR1 is SGHVS, CDR2 FQNEAQ. The CDR3 is 15 residues long. V shed 3 bases and J 6 bases; nucleotides not matched to a gene: 4. The chain's CDR3 is CASSFAGQGGQPQHF. The CDR3 nucleotides are TGTGCCAGCAGCTTCGCGGGACAGGGGGGTCAGCCCCAGCATTTT.

This clonotype has a handful of counts. The chain uses TRBV7-2 and TRBJ1-1, with TRBD1 identical over 9 bases. V lost 4 bases and J lost 6; bases outside the gene matches: 9. The CDR3 totals 15 residues. The germline V gene encodes CDR1 SGHTA and CDR2 FQGNSA. The CDR3 DNA sequence: TGTGCCAGCAGCTACAACAGGGGGCGCCGACCTGAAGCTTTCTTT. Its protein product is CASSYNRGRRPEAFF.